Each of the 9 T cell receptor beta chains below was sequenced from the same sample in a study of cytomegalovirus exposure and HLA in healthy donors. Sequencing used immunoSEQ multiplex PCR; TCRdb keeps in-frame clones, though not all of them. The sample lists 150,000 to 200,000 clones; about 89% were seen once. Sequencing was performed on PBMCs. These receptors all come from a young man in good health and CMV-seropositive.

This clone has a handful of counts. Here the CDR3 reads CASSHTSGVTYEQYF. The CDR3 nucleotides are TGTGCCAGCAGTCACACCAGCGGGGTGACCTACGAGCAGTACTTC. The chain recombines TRBV6-5 with TRBJ2-7, with 7 bases identical to TRBD2. The CDR3 is 15 amino acids. Trimming cost V 5 bases and J 2 bases; bases outside gene matches: 9. The germline V gene encodes CDR1 MNHEY and CDR2 SVGAGI.

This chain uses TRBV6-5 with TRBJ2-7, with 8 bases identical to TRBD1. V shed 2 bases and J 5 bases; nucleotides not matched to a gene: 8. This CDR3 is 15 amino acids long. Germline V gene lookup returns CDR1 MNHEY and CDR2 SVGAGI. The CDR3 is CASSYGPTGGDEQYF. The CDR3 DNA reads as TGTGCCAGCAGTTACGGGCCAACAGGGGGTGACGAGCAGTACTTC.

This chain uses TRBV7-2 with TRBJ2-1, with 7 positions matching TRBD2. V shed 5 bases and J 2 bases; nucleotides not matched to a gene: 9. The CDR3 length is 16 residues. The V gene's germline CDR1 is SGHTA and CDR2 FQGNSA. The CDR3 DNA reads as TGTGCCAGCAGCGGCCGGGCTAGCGGACCCTACAATGAGCAGTTCTTC. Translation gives CASSGRASGPYNEQFF.

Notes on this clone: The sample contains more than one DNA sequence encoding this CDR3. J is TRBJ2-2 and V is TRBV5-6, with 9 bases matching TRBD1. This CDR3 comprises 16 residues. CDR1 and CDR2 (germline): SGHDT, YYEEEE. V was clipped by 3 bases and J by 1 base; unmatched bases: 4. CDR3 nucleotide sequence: TGTGCCAGCAGCTCTCCGGGACAGGGGAACACCGGGGAGCTGTTTTTT. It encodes CASSSPGQGNTGELFF.

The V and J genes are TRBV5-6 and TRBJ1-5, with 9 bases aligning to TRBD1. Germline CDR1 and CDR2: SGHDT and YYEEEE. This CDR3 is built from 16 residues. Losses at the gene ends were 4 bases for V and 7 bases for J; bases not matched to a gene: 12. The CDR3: CASSRTEGQGRQPQHF. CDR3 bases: TGTGCCAGCAGCCGCACCGAGGGACAGGGTAGACAGCCCCAGCATTTT.

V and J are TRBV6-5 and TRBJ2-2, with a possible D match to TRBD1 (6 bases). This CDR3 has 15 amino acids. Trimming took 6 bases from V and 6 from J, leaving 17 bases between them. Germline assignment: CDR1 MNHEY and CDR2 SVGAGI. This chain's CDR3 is CASSPRTDYSGELFF. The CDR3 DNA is TGTGCCAGCAGCCCCAGGACAGATTACTCCGGGGAGCTGTTTTTT.

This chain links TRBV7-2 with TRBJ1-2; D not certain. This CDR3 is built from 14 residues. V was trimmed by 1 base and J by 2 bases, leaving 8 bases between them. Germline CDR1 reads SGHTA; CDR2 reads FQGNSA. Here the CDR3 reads CASSLVMTNYGYTF. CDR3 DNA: TGTGCCAGCAGCTTAGTAATGACAAACTATGGCTACACCTTC. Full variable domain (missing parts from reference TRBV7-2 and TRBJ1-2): GAGVSQSPSNKVTEKGKDVELRCDPISGHTALYWYRQSLGQGLEFLIYFQGNSAPDKSGLPSDRFSAERTGGSVSTLTIQRTQQEDSAVYLCASSLVMTNYGYTFGSGTRLTVV.

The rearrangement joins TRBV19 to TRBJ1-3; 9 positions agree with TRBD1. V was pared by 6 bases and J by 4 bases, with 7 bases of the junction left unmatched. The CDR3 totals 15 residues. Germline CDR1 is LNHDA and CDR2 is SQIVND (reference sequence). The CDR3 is CASRRTGADGNTIYF. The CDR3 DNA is TGTGCCAGTAGAAGGACAGGGGCGGACGGAAACACCATATATTTT.

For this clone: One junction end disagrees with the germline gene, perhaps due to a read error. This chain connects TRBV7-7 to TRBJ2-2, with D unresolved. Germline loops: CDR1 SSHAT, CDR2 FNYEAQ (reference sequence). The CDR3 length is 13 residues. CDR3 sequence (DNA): TGTGCTAGCAGCTATTCCGGGACCGGGGAGCTGTTTTTT. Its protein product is CASSYSGTGELFF.